The 9 T cell receptor beta chains below come from one sample, sequenced in a study of tissue T cells after allogeneic stem cell transplantation. Clones were sequenced by immunoSEQ multiplex PCR, and TCRdb holds only the in-frame ones, with some missing. The data show tens of thousands of clones, 72% seen once. Sequencing used spleen. Receptor source: a female BALB/c mouse in good health. The MHC haplotype recorded for the strain is H2-d.

With respect to this clone: Gene and germline names: mouse. The read ends 1 residue early relative to the CDR3; the germline J gene fills the gap. The chain carries TRBV31 and TRBJ1-2; D unclear. The CDR3 is made up of 11 amino acids. Germline loops: CDR1 GKSSPN, CDR2 SITVG. V lost 3 bases, J lost 1 base, and 3 bases lay in between. Partial CDR3 DNA: TGTGCCTGGAGACAAAACTCCGACTACACC. Translating it yields CAWRQNSDYT. From start to end, the CDR3 is CAWRQNSDYTF. The full variable domain, its missing parts supplied by reference TRBV31 and TRBJ1-2, is AQTIHQWPVAEIKAVGSPLSLGCTIKGKSSPNLYWYWQATGGTLQQLFYSITVGQVESVVQLNLSASRPKDDQFILSTEKLLLSHSGFYLCAWRQNSDYTFGSGTRLLVI.

Points on this clone: Mouse germline and gene names are used. The read terminates 1 residue before the CDR3 end, so the remaining end is supplied by the germline J gene. V is TRBV5 and J is TRBJ1-4; 10 nucleotides align to TRBD1. Per germline, CDR1 LGHNA and CDR2 YNLKQL (reference sequence). The trim removed 3 bases at V and 3 bases at J, leaving 1 base unmatched. This CDR3 has 15 residues. The DNA read from the CDR3 is TGTGCCAGCAGCCACGGGACAGGGGCCAACGAAAGATTATTT. This encodes CASSHGTGANERLF. From start to end, the CDR3 is CASSHGTGANERLFF.

Regarding this clone: Genes and germline are mouse. The observed sequence ends 1 residue before the CDR3 terminus, with the missing tail filled in from the germline J gene. V and J are TRBV2 and TRBJ2-4, with 7 bases lining up with TRBD2. With V trimmed by 0 bases and J by 1 base, 1 base remained unmatched. Per the germline V gene, CDR1 is LGHNA and CDR2 is YSYQKL. This CDR3 is 15 amino acids long. CDR3: CASSQDLGGQNTLYF. The CDR3 DNA, read in part, is TGTGCCAGCAGCCAAGATCTGGGGGGTCAAAACACCTTGTAC.

A remark on this clone: The gene symbols are mouse symbols. Incomplete CDR3 DNA: TGTGCCAGCGGTGGGACTTCCTATGAACAGTAC. It specifies CASGGTSYEQY. The CDR3 reads in full as CASGGTSYEQYF. The chain employs TRBV13-2 and TRBJ2-7, with TRBD2 as a possible D gene (5 bases). The CDR3 end falls 1 residue outside the read, so it is completed with the germline J gene. This CDR3 contains 12 residues. The V end was cut by 3 bases, the J end by 1 base, with 5 bases between. CDR1 NNHNN and CDR2 SYGAGS come from the germline V gene (reference sequence).

Concerning this clone: Mouse names are used for the genes. The CDR3 end falls 1 residue outside the read, so it is completed with the germline J gene. The chain couples TRBV16 to TRBJ2-4, with 14 nucleotides matching TRBD2. CDR3 length: 17 residues. V lost 3 bases, J lost 6 bases, and 8 bases stayed unmatched. Germline V gene lookup returns CDR1 SGHSA and CDR2 FRNQAP. Incomplete CDR3 DNA: TGTGCAAGCAGCTTCCGGGACTGGGGGGGCGCGGGGAACACCTTGTAC. Translating gives CASSFRDWGGAGNTLY. The CDR3, in full, reads CASSFRDWGGAGNTLYF.

As regards this clone: Germline and genes: mouse. The CDR3 end lies 1 residue beyond the end of the read and is filled in from the germline J gene. V and J are TRBV4 and TRBJ2-3; TRBD1 matches 8 bases. Germline assignment: CDR1 LGHDT and CDR2 YNNKQL (reference sequence). This CDR3 region has 15 residues. V was clipped by 5 bases and J by 1 base; unmatched bases: 5. CDR3 residues: CASSPGGNGAETLYF. CDR3 DNA, as far as it was read: TGTGCCAGCAGCCCAGGGGGCAACGGTGCAGAAACGCTGTAT.

This clone was picked up a small number of times. These gene names are mouse names. The CDR3 spells CASSQRDRYYEQYF. The part of the CDR3 DNA that was read is TGTGCCAGCAGCCAACGGGACAGGTACTATGAACAGTAC. The chain links TRBV2 to TRBJ2-7; TRBD1 aligns across 8 bases. The read comes to an end 1 residue before the CDR3 does, leaving the germline J gene to fill in the end. This CDR3 comprises 14 residues. From germline, CDR1 is LGHNA and CDR2 YSYQKL. Trimming cost V 2 bases and J 3 bases; bases outside gene matches: 3.

As for this clone: Germline and genes: mouse. The read terminates 1 residue before the CDR3 end, so the remaining end is supplied by the germline J gene. This chain uses TRBV31 with TRBJ1-4, with 7 bases lining up with TRBD1. Germline lookup yields CDR1 GKSSPN and CDR2 SITVG. V lost 0 bases, J lost 7 bases, and 8 bases stayed unmatched. The CDR3 runs 15 residues. Partial CDR3 DNA: TGTGCCTGGAGTCTCCGGGACAGTCGGAGCGAAAGATTATTT. Protein sequence: CAWSLRDSRSERLF. The entire CDR3 protein is CAWSLRDSRSERLFF.

As concerns this clone: Germline and genes: mouse. The read terminates 1 residue ahead of where the CDR3 ends, so the germline J gene completes it. The chain recombines TRBV13-1 with TRBJ2-1; 9 bases match TRBD1. The CDR3 sequence is 14 residues long. The junction had 5 bases not matched to a gene; V was cut back by 6 bases and J by 4 bases. Germline V gene lookup returns CDR1 NSHNY and CDR2 SYGAGN. The sequenced CDR3 bases are TGTGCCAGCACCCTGACAGGGGGGTATGCTGAGCAGTTC. Its protein is CASTLTGGYAEQF. The CDR3 reads in full as CASTLTGGYAEQFF.